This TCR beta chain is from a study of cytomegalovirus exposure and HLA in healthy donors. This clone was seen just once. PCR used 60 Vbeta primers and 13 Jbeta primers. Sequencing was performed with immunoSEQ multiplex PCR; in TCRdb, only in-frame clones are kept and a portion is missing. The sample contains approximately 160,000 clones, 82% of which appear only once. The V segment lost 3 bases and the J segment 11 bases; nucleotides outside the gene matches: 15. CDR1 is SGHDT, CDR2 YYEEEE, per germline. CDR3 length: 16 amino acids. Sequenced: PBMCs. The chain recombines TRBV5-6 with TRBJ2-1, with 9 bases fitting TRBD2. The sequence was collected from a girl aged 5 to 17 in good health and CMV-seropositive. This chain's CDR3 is CASSSAGLALRNKQFF. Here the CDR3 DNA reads TGTGCCAGCAGCTCCGCGGGACTAGCCTTGAGGAATAAGCAGTTCTTC.